The rows below give T cell receptor beta chains drawn from one sample of a study of cytotoxic CD8 clonotypes in ibrutinib-treated CLL. The method was immunoSEQ multiplex PCR; TCRdb's version includes in-frame clones alone and lacks a portion of them. Seen here are more than 70,000 clones, roughly 77% observed once, and the top ten hold roughly 4.8%. The starting material was PBMCs, obtained after 12 months of ibrutinib treatment. Every receptor here comes from a human donor with chronic lymphocytic leukemia. Each CDR3 is given with its conserved first and last residue. D genes are given only for firm matches. Size values are once, few and many counts, or a class for expanded clones, and some rows have none.

>TRBJ2-7|NA|NA|TRBV18
CASSPGTDTYEQYF
TGTGCCAGCTCACCCGGGACCGACACCTACGAGCAGTACTTC
>TRBJ2-3|NA|NA|TRBV5-1
CASNYGGTDTQYF
TGCGCCAGCAACTACGGGGGCACAGATACGCAGTATTTT
>TRBJ2-7|NA|TRBD2|TRBV9
CASSTGLAAYEQYF
TGTGCCAGCAGCACCGGACTAGCCGCCTACGAGCAGTACTTC
>TRBJ1-1|NA|NA|TRBV11-2
CASSLERNTEAFF
TGTGCCAGCAGCTTAGAGAGGAACACTGAAGCTTTCTTT
>TRBJ2-1|NA|NA|TRBV21-1
CASSKGTYLWNEQFF
TGTGCCAGCAGCAAAGGGACATACCTTTGGAATGAGCAGTTCTTC
>TRBJ2-2|NA|TRBD2|TRBV7-7
CASSPGLAATGELFF
TGTGCCAGCAGCCCGGGACTAGCGGCCACCGGGGAGCTGTTTTTT
>TRBJ2-7|NA|TRBD1|TRBV7-9
CASSRQGVGEQYF
TGTGCCAGCAGCCGACAGGGTGTGGGCGAGCAGTACTTC
>TRBJ1-5|NA|NA|TRBV7-9
CASSRGHTNQPQHF
TGTGCCAGCAGCCGCGGACACACAAATCAGCCCCAGCATTTT
>TRBJ2-7|NA|NA|TRBV7-2
CASSLAWQGVHEQYF
TGTGCCAGCAGCTTAGCGTGGCAGGGCGTCCACGAGCAGTACTTC
>TRBJ1-4|NA|NA|TRBV9
CASSVGPKNEKLFF
TGTGCCAGCAGCGTCGGCCCGAAAAATGAAAAACTGTTTTTT
>TRBJ2-7|once|NA|TRBV6-5
CASSPRGNEQYF
TGTGCCAGCAGCCCCCGGGGCAACGAGCAGTACTTC
>TRBJ2-1|NA|TRBD2|TRBV9
CASSPSSGMVNEQFF
TGTGCCAGCAGCCCTTCTAGCGGGATGGTCAATGAGCAGTTCTTC
>TRBJ1-2|NA|NA|TRBV18
CASSETVANYGYTF
TGTGCCAGCTCCGAGACGGTAGCTAACTATGGCTACACCTTC
>TRBJ2-7|NA|TRBD2|TRBV6-6
CASGGEGYEQYF
TGTGCCAGCGGGGGGGAGGGGTACGAGCAGTACTTC
>TRBJ1-4|NA|TRBD1|TRBV28
CASRERTGGREKLFF
TGTGCCAGCAGGGAGAGGACAGGGGGGCGGGAAAAACTGTTTTTT
>TRBJ1-5|NA|TRBD1|TRBV2
CASRGQPNSNQPQHF
TGTGCCAGCAGGGGACAGCCGAATAGCAATCAGCCCCAGCATTTT
>TRBJ2-7|NA|NA|TRBV7-2
CASSPRGAIGEQYF
TGTGCCAGCAGCCCCCGGGGGGCAATTGGCGAGCAGTACTTC
>TRBJ2-2|once|NA|TRBV5-1
CASSFRGEVTGELFF
TGCGCCAGCAGCTTCAGGGGAGAGGTTACCGGGGAGCTGTTTTTT
>TRBJ1-5|few|NA|TRBV4-1
CASSQEARGSQPQHF
TGCGCCAGCAGCCAAGAGGCACGCGGGAGTCAGCCCCAGCATTTT
>TRBJ2-7|NA|NA|TRBV5-6
CASSLGGGEQYF
TGTGCCAGCAGCTTGGGAGGAGGCGAGCAGTACTTC
>TRBJ2-3|NA|TRBD2|TRBV11-2
CASSPTLAGTDTQYF
TGTGCCAGCAGCCCGACCCTAGCGGGCACAGATACGCAGTATTTT
>TRBJ2-1|once|NA|TRBV21-1
CASSVGLAGGPNEQFF
TGTGCCAGCAGCGTCGGACTAGCGGGAGGCCCCAATGAGCAGTTCTTC
>TRBJ1-1|medium-sized|TRBD1|TRBV2
CASSEQGRNTEAFF
TGTGCCAGCAGCGAACAGGGGAGGAACACTGAAGCTTTCTTT
>TRBJ1-5|NA|TRBD1|TRBV28
CASSSGTGGEAQPQHF
TGTGCCAGCAGTTCGGGGACAGGGGGCGAGGCTCAGCCCCAGCATTTT
>TRBJ2-7|few|TRBD1|TRBV28
CASSGQANYEQYF
TGTGCCAGCAGTGGACAGGCCAACTACGAGCAGTACTTC
>TRBJ1-6|NA|TRBD1|TRBV5-8
CASSLGHGTGGSPLHF
TGTGCCAGCAGCTTGGGCCACGGGACAGGGGGTTCACCCCTCCACTTT
>TRBJ2-7|once|NA|TRBV21-1
CASSKSDQPGPVSYEQYF
TGTGCCAGCAGCAAATCGGACCAACCGGGACCCGTCTCCTACGAGCAGTACTTC
>TRBJ1-1|once|NA|TRBV7-9
CASSLGPRMNTEAFF
TGTGCCAGCAGCTTAGGTCCCCGGATGAACACTGAAGCTTTCTTT
>TRBJ2-5|few|NA|TRBV18
CASSPRAGGPQETQYF
TGTGCCAGCTCACCACGTGCCGGGGGCCCCCAAGAGACCCAGTACTTC
>TRBJ2-2|NA|NA|TRBV18
CASSPTRGTSAGELFF
TGTGCCAGCTCCCCCACCCGGGGGACGTCGGCCGGGGAGCTGTTTTTT
>TRBJ1-1|few|NA|TRBV29-1
CTGAVNTEAFF
TGCACGGGGGCAGTGAACACTGAAGCTTTCTTT
>TRBJ1-6|NA|NA|TRBV7-2
CASSTGQRNSPLHF
TGTGCCAGCAGCACGGGACAACGTAATTCACCCCTCCACTTT
>TRBJ2-3|once|NA|TRBV5-1
CASSPPPGPRASDTQYF
TGCGCCAGCAGCCCACCCCCGGGACCCAGGGCGTCAGATACGCAGTATTTT
>TRBJ2-1|NA|TRBD2|TRBV9
CASGVAGDYNEQFF
TGTGCCAGCGGTGTTGCGGGGGACTACAATGAGCAGTTCTTC
>TRBJ1-6|NA|NA|TRBV5-1
CASSPDSPNSPLHF
TGCGCCAGCAGCCCGGACAGCCCTAATTCACCCCTCCACTTT
>TRBJ1-1|NA|TRBD1|TRBV10-2
CASTWTGRRTEAFF
TGCGCCAGCACTTGGACAGGCCGAAGGACTGAAGCTTTCTTT
>TRBJ2-7|NA|TRBD1|TRBV10-3
CAIRDRDRGYEQYF
TGTGCCATCAGGGACCGGGACAGGGGCTACGAGCAGTACTTC
>TRBJ2-2|NA|TRBD2|TRBV29-1
CSVSTPHPGGSGELFF
TGCAGCGTTTCAACCCCACACCCCGGGGGGTCCGGGGAGCTGTTTTTT
>TRBJ2-7|NA|NA|TRBV5-3
CARSILRQRKIYEQYF
TGTGCCAGAAGCATACTTCGACAGCGTAAGATCTACGAGCAGTACTTC
>TRBJ2-5|few|TRBD1|TRBV15
CATSPGGRGVGETQYF
TGTGCCACCAGCCCAGGGGGCCGTGGAGTAGGGGAGACCCAGTACTTC
>TRBJ1-2|few|NA|TRBV19
CASSIPRDGDGYTF
TGTGCCAGTAGTATCCCCCGGGATGGGGATGGCTACACCTTC
>TRBJ2-3|NA|NA|TRBV5-1
CASSLGGETDTQYF
TGCGCCAGCAGCTTAGGGGGGGAGACAGATACGCAGTATTTT
>TRBJ1-1|NA|NA|TRBV28
CASSSGPMNTEAFF
TGTGCCAGCAGTTCGGGCCCTATGAACACTGAAGCTTTCTTT
>TRBJ2-1|NA|TRBD2|TRBV11-2
CASSRLAGEQFF
TGTGCCAGCAGCAGACTAGCGGGTGAGCAGTTCTTC
>TRBJ2-5|NA|TRBD1|TRBV5-1
CASSTGTATQETQYF
TGCGCCAGCAGCACCGGGACAGCTACCCAAGAGACCCAGTACTTC
>TRBJ2-3|NA|NA|TRBV6-5
CASSYGDPGTDTQYF
TGTGCCAGCAGTTACGGGGACCCTGGCACAGATACGCAGTATTTT
>TRBJ1-1|NA|NA|TRBV7-9
CASTPLGGFGAEAFF
TGTGCCAGCACCCCCTTAGGGGGGTTTGGGGCTGAAGCTTTCTTT
>TRBJ2-3|NA|NA|TRBV10-3
CAIRGTDTQYF
TGTGCCATCAGGGGCACAGATACGCAGTATTTT
>TRBJ2-3|NA|NA|TRBV5-3
CARSPALDTQYF
TGTGCCAGAAGCCCCGCCCTAGATACGCAGTATTTT
>TRBJ2-7|NA|TRBD2|TRBV11-1
CASSFARGTTDYEQYF
TGTGCCAGCAGCTTCGCCCGGGGGACTACGGACTACGAGCAGTACTTC
>TRBJ1-2|NA|NA|TRBV7-2
CASSLVGRGPYGYTF
TGTGCCAGCAGCTTAGTGGGCAGGGGCCCCTATGGCTACACCTTC
>TRBJ2-1|NA|NA|TRBV9
CASSAQAGYNEQFF
TGTGCCAGCAGCGCCCAGGCGGGATACAATGAGCAGTTCTTC
>TRBJ1-1|NA|NA|TRBV28
CASSFGGVSGTEAFF
TGTGCCAGCAGTTTTGGTGGGGTGTCGGGGACTGAAGCTTTCTTT